The 31 T cell receptor beta chains listed next were all sequenced from one sample in a study of blood T cell repertoires in COVID-19. Method: immunoSEQ multiplex PCR; TCRdb's copy keeps in-frame clones and lacks some. The sample includes 130,000 or so clones, around 80% of them seen just once. The source material was peripheral blood. Source of these receptors: a woman aged 60-75 years with acute or convalescent COVID-19.

V gene TRBV19 combines with J gene TRBJ2-2; 8 bases fit TRBD2. V shed 5 bases and J 0 bases; nucleotides not matched to a gene: 5. The CDR3 runs 16 residues. The V gene's germline CDR1 is LNHDA and CDR2 SQIVND (reference sequence). The CDR3 DNA reads TGTGCCAGTAGTCATGCCGGGGGGGCGAACACCGGGGAGCTGTTTTTT. It yields the protein CASSHAGGANTGELFF.

The gene calls are TRBV13 and TRBJ2-2; tentatively, D is TRBD1 (6 bases). The CDR3 is 16 amino acids. V shed 6 bases and J shed 3 bases, with 17 bases lying between them. Germline CDR1 reads PRHDT; CDR2 reads FYEKMQ (reference sequence). The CDR3 nucleotides are TGTGCCAGCAGTCTGACTTTGGGGGCGGACACCGGGGAGCTGTTTTTT. Translated: CASSLTLGADTGELFF.

The chain recombines TRBV28 with TRBJ1-2; D is perhaps TRBD1 (5 bases). The germline V gene has CDR1 MDHEN and CDR2 SYDVKM. The V and J ends lost 2 bases and 8 bases respectively, with 15 bases between them. CDR3 length: 14 amino acids. The CDR3 DNA sequence: TGTGCCAGCAGTTTAACGGGGGTGGGGTGGGGCTACACCTTC. Translated: CASSLTGVGWGYTF.

The chain has TRBV4-1 and TRBJ2-5; 9 bases fit TRBD1. Germline V gene lookup returns CDR1 MGHRA and CDR2 YSYEKL. There are 16 residues in the CDR3. V was pared by 4 bases and J by 0 bases, with 6 bases of the junction left unmatched. The CDR3 sequence is CASSRGQGQNQETQYF. In DNA, the CDR3 is TGCGCCAGCAGCCGGGGACAGGGACAGAACCAAGAGACCCAGTACTTC.

V gene TRBV7-2 combines with J gene TRBJ1-1; TRBD1 might be the D (6 bases). Germline V gives CDR1 SGHTA, CDR2 FQGNSA. This CDR3 spans 14 amino acids. With 3 bases removed from V and 1 base from J, the gap between germline ends came to 9 bases. CDR3 region: CASSFYRENTEAFF. The DNA of the CDR3 is TGTGCCAGCAGCTTTTACAGGGAGAACACTGAAGCTTTCTTT.

In this sample, this clone turned up a few times. The chain carries TRBV30 and TRBJ1-1, with 8 bases matching TRBD1. The CDR3 has 16 residues. V lost 5 bases to trimming and J lost 0 bases; unmatched junction nucleotides: 11. Germline-derived CDR1 and CDR2 are GTSNPN and SVGIG (reference sequence). CDR3 DNA sequence: TGTGCCTGGGCTGGGACAGGATGGTTCATGAACACTGAAGCTTTCTTT. This sequence encodes CAWAGTGWFMNTEAFF.

The rearrangement links TRBV3-1 (or the pseudogene TRBV3-2) to TRBJ1-1; TRBD1 agrees at 9 bases. CDR3 length: 16 amino acids. V lost 4 bases to trimming and J lost 6 bases; unmatched junction nucleotides: 12. Germline V gives CDR1 LGHDT, CDR2 YNNKEL (reference sequence). This CDR3 is CASSRLPGQGDAEAFF. The CDR3 DNA reads as TGTGCCAGCAGCCGACTACCGGGACAGGGTGACGCTGAAGCTTTCTTT.

The chain carries TRBV2 and TRBJ1-6, with TRBD1 matching 7 bases. V was clipped by 6 bases and J by 5 bases; unmatched bases: 7. Germline lookup yields CDR1 SNHLY and CDR2 FYNNEI. This CDR3 is built from 15 residues. The CDR3 DNA is TGTGCCAGCAGACTCGGACAGGCGGATAATTCACCCCTCCACTTT. Its translation is CASRLGQADNSPLHF.

The V and J genes are TRBV28 and TRBJ1-2; D perhaps matches TRBD1 (6 bases). The CDR3 length is 13 residues. The V end was cut by 6 bases, the J end by 8 bases, with 16 bases between. Germline CDR1 MDHEN, CDR2 SYDVKM. The CDR3 region is CASRTPGGGGYTF. The CDR3, as DNA: TGTGCCAGCAGAACCCCGGGTGGGGGCGGCTACACCTTC.

This clone was picked up a small number of times. This chain connects TRBV6-5 to TRBJ1-1; D is perhaps TRBD1 (6 bases). V gave up 7 bases and J gave up 8 bases, with 11 bases separating them. The CDR3 spans 11 residues. CDR1 MNHEY and CDR2 SVGAGI come from the germline V gene. CDR3 bases: TGTGCCAGCACAAGGACAGCGGAAGCTTTCTTT. Its protein is CASTRTAEAFF.

This clone was observed a single time. The rearrangement uses TRBV18 and TRBJ1-2; 7 nucleotides line up with TRBD1. The CDR3 is 14 residues long. Germline lookup yields CDR1 KGHSH and CDR2 LQKENI. Trimming cost V 3 bases and J 2 bases; bases outside gene matches: 3. Here the CDR3 DNA reads TGTGCCAGCTCACCCGACAGGGTCAACTATGGCTACACCTTC. It translates to CASSPDRVNYGYTF.

J is TRBJ1-1 and V is TRBV5-1; 7 bases are a match to TRBD1. After removal of 2 bases from V and 5 bases from J, the junction contained 6 bases not matched to a gene. CDR1 and CDR2 from the germline V gene are SGHRS and YFSETQ. The CDR3 loop spans 14 amino acids. The CDR3 sequence is CASSFNRGRTEAFF. In DNA, the CDR3 is TGCGCCAGCAGCTTCAACAGGGGTCGAACTGAAGCTTTCTTT.

The chain couples TRBV18 to TRBJ1-4, with TRBD1 as a possible D gene (6 bases). Germline V gene sequence: CDR1 KGHSH, CDR2 LQKENI. This CDR3 is built from 16 residues. V lost 3 bases, J lost 4 bases, and 15 bases lay in between. The CDR3 protein is CASSPAAGTYNEKLFF. The CDR3 DNA reads as TGTGCCAGCTCACCGGCCGCCGGGACATATAATGAAAAACTGTTTTTT.

CDR3 in amino acids: CASSLRQPVNTEAFF. As DNA, the CDR3 is TGTGCCAGCAGTCTGAGACAGCCCGTTAACACTGAAGCTTTCTTT. The chain uses TRBV2 and TRBJ1-1, with a possible D match to TRBD1 (5 bases). The CDR3 runs 15 residues. CDR1 SNHLY and CDR2 FYNNEI come from the germline V gene. Trimming removed 5 bases from V and 2 bases from J, with 15 bases in between.

A few counts support this clone. V gene TRBV4-2 combines with J gene TRBJ1-1; D gene ambiguous. The CDR3 consists of 15 residues. The V and J ends lost 4 bases and 0 bases respectively, with 12 bases between them. Germline V CDR1 and CDR2: LGHNA, YNFKEQ. The CDR3 loop reads CASSRTDSLNTEAFF. CDR3 in DNA: TGTGCCAGCAGCCGCACGGACTCCTTGAACACTGAAGCTTTCTTT.

This chain connects TRBV6-5 to TRBJ1-6; 8 positions agree with TRBD1. The CDR3 has 15 residues. V trimming: 2 bases; J trimming: 10 bases; junction bases outside the gene matches: 7. The germline CDR1 and CDR2 sequences are MNHEY and SVGAGI. CDR3 DNA sequence: TGTGCCAGCAGTTACGGCACAGGGGGTGGGTCACCCCTCCACTTT. Its protein product is CASSYGTGGGSPLHF.

The chain has TRBV7-9 and TRBJ2-7; D is unresolved. Between the trimmed V and J ends, which lost 1 base and 3 bases, there was a span of 7 bases. Germline CDR1 and CDR2: SEHNR and FQNEAQ (reference sequence). This CDR3 is 13 amino acids long. CDR3 in amino acids: CASSLGHLYEQYF. The DNA for the CDR3 is TGTGCCAGCAGCTTAGGGCACCTCTACGAGCAGTACTTC.

J is TRBJ2-7 and V is TRBV9; 8 bases align to TRBD2. Germline V gene lookup returns CDR1 SGDLS and CDR2 YYNGEE. This CDR3 is 15 amino acids long. With V trimmed by 4 bases and J by 2 bases, 8 bases remained unmatched. The chain's CDR3 is CASSPTGGGPYEQYF. The CDR3 DNA reads TGTGCCAGCAGCCCCACGGGGGGGGGCCCCTACGAGCAGTACTTC.

The chain carries TRBV10-3 and TRBJ1-1; 8 nucleotides line up with TRBD1. The CDR3 is 13 residues long. The J segment lost 5 bases and the V segment lost 10 bases, leaving 9 bases of the junction unmatched. The germline gives CDR1 ENHRY, CDR2 SYGVKD. This CDR3 is CASEAGGSTEAFF. CDR3 sequence (DNA): TGTGCCAGCGAAGCAGGGGGCAGTACTGAAGCTTTCTTT.

This clone was recorded only once. The chain employs TRBV7-9 and TRBJ1-1, with a tentative D call TRBD1 (5 bases). The CDR3 is 15 residues long. Germline V gene data show CDR1 as SEHNR and CDR2 as FQNEAQ (reference sequence). V was shortened by 3 bases and J by 2 bases, with 13 bases between the two germline ends. CDR3 DNA sequence: TGTGCCAGCAGCTTTTTGTACAGGACCAACACTGAAGCTTTCTTT. It is translated as CASSFLYRTNTEAFF.

The chain links TRBV6-5 to TRBJ1-3, with 10 bases identical to TRBD1. Germline lookup yields CDR1 MNHEY and CDR2 SVGAGI. This CDR3 comprises 15 residues. The V and J ends lost 8 bases and 5 bases, in that order; junction bases with no gene match: 9. DNA of the CDR3: TGTGCCAGCGACGGGACAGGGGTAAACAGAAACACCATATATTTT. It yields the protein CASDGTGVNRNTIYF.

V is TRBV5-1 and J is TRBJ2-3, with 7 nucleotides matching TRBD2. V gave up 3 bases and J gave up 0 bases; unmatched junction bases: 1. CDR1 and CDR2 (germline): SGHRS, YFSETQ. There are 14 residues in the CDR3. The CDR3 here is CASSSSGSTDTQYF. In DNA, the CDR3 is TGCGCCAGCAGCTCTAGCGGTAGCACAGATACGCAGTATTTT.

V is TRBV30 and J is TRBJ1-2, with no clear D. Germline V gene sequence: CDR1 GTSNPN, CDR2 SVGIG (reference sequence). V was clipped by 3 bases and J by 4 bases, with 9 bases between them. The CDR3 is 12 amino acids. Written as DNA, the CDR3 is TGTGCCTGGAGCGCCTACAGCTATGGCTACACCTTC. The encoded protein is CAWSAYSYGYTF.

This chain connects TRBV3-1 (or the pseudogene TRBV3-2) to TRBJ1-3; TRBD1 aligns across 9 bases. V shed 4 bases and J 2 bases; nucleotides not matched to a gene: 15. Germline V gene sequence: CDR1 LGHDT, CDR2 YNNKEL (reference sequence). The CDR3 runs 19 residues. CDR3 in DNA: TGTGCCAGCAGCCGCCAAATCCCCCGGACAGGGGAAGCTGGAAACACCATATATTTT. Translated: CASSRQIPRTGEAGNTIYF.

The rearrangement links TRBV11-2 to TRBJ1-1, with 9 bases fitting TRBD1. The germline gives CDR1 SGHAT, CDR2 FQNNGV. The trim removed 1 base at V and 2 bases at J, leaving 8 bases unmatched. The CDR3 is made up of 17 amino acids. The CDR3 region is CASSLARQGVFNTEAFF. The CDR3 nucleotides read TGTGCCAGCAGCTTAGCCCGACAGGGGGTATTCAACACTGAAGCTTTCTTT.

This chain uses TRBV19 with TRBJ2-1; 14 positions agree with TRBD2. J gave up 6 bases and V 6 bases, and 4 bases lay outside the gene matches. The CDR3 extends over 15 amino acids. The germline CDR1 and CDR2 sequences are LNHDA and SQIVND (reference sequence). This CDR3 is CASSPTSGGVNEQFF. The CDR3 DNA follows: TGTGCCAGTAGCCCGACTAGCGGGGGGGTCAATGAGCAGTTCTTC.

CDR3 in DNA: TGTGCCACCAGTGGTTCAAATGAAAAACTGTTTTTT. Amino acid sequence: CATSGSNEKLFF. The chain combines TRBV24-1 with TRBJ1-4; D uncertain. The CDR3 is 12 amino acids. Trimming stripped 5 bases from V and 5 bases from J, with 5 bases between. The germline V gene encodes CDR1 KGHDR and CDR2 SFDVKD.

The chain links TRBV5-4 to TRBJ1-6, with TRBD1 identical over 10 bases. Trimming removed 4 bases from V and 9 bases from J; junction bases left unmatched: 7. CDR3 length equals 15 residues. Looked up from germline, CDR1 is SGHNT and CDR2 is YYREEE (reference sequence). The CDR3 bases are TGTGCCAGCAGCGCGGGACAGGGGAAGGGTTCACCCCTCCACTTT. Translating it yields CASSAGQGKGSPLHF.

This clone has just a few counts. The V call is TRBV5-5, the J call TRBJ2-7, with D possibly TRBD1 on 5 matching bases. Between the trimmed V and J ends, which lost 0 bases and 3 bases, there was a span of 10 bases. The germline gives CDR1 SGHKS, CDR2 YYEKEE (reference sequence). The CDR3 has 14 residues. The CDR3 protein is CASSLAQVVYEQYF. The CDR3 coding sequence is TGTGCCAGCAGCTTGGCACAGGTGGTCTACGAGCAGTACTTC.

The chain uses TRBV3-1 (or the pseudogene TRBV3-2) and TRBJ2-2, with 10 bases identical to TRBD2. CDR3 length equals 16 residues. V was pared by 4 bases and J by 5 bases, with 7 bases of the junction left unmatched. Germline loops: CDR1 LGHDT, CDR2 YNNKEL (reference sequence). CDR3 residues: CASSLGVAGGTGELFF. The CDR3 DNA is TGTGCCAGCAGCCTTGGAGTAGCGGGGGGAACCGGGGAGCTGTTTTTT.

The chain joins TRBV30 to TRBJ1-6; the match to TRBD1 covers 9 bases. CDR1 is GTSNPN and CDR2 is SVGIG in the germline V gene (reference sequence). The trim removed 4 bases at V and 7 bases at J, leaving 11 bases unmatched. The CDR3 is 16 amino acids. The CDR3 DNA follows: TGTGCCTGGAAATCCGTATTCGGGACAGGGAATTCACCCCTCCACTTT. This encodes CAWKSVFGTGNSPLHF.